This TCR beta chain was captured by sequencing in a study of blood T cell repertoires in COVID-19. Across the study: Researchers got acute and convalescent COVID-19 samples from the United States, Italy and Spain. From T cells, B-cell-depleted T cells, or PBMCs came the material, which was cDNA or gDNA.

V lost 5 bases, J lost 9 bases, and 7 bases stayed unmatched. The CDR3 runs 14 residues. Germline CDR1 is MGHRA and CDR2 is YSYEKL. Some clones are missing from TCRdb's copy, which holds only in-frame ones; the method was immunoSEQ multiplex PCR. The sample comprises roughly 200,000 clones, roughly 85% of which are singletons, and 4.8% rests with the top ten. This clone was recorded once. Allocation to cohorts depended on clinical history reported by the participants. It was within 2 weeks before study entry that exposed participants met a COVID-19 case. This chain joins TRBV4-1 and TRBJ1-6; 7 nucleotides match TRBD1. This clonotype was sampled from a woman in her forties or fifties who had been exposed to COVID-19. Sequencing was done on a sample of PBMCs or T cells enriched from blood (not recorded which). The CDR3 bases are TGCGCCAGCAGCACACCAGGGGGAGGTTCACCCCTCCACTTT. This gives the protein CASSTPGGGSPLHF.